What follows are 30 T cell receptor beta chains derived from one specimen sequenced in a study of blood T cell repertoires in COVID-19. Clones were read by immunoSEQ multiplex PCR, and TCRdb kept only the in-frame ones, dropping some. The sample includes approximately 250,000 clones, nearly 85% of them seen just once. The sample consisted of peripheral blood. These receptors came from a human donor in a cohort sampled during active COVID-19.

This rearrangement joins TRBV6-5 to TRBJ1-1, with D tentatively TRBD1 (6 bases). Germline V gene sequence: CDR1 MNHEY, CDR2 SVGAGI. The CDR3 covers 15 residues. V lost 8 bases to trimming and J lost 1 base, with 17 bases between them. As DNA, the CDR3 is TGTGCCAGCCTCCCGGGACACCAGAGGAACACTGAAGCTTTCTTT. It encodes CASLPGHQRNTEAFF.

The chain combines TRBV7-8 with TRBJ1-6; possibly TRBD1 for D (6 bases). V shed 5 bases and J shed 5 bases, with 16 bases lying between them. CDR3 length equals 16 residues. The germline V gene encodes CDR1 SGHVS and CDR2 FQNEAQ. The CDR3 DNA reads TGTGCCAGCAGCACGGGAGGGGGGTTGCATAATTCACCCCTCCACTTT. This codes for CASSTGGGLHNSPLHF.

V usage is TRBV6-2 or TRBV6-3 and J usage is TRBJ2-1; the match to TRBD2 covers 8 bases. This CDR3 is 17 amino acids long. The V gene's germline CDR1 is MNHEY and CDR2 SVGEGT. Trimming cost V 6 bases and J 0 bases; bases outside gene matches: 10. CDR3 bases: TGTGCCAGCAGCTCACGGGGGGGCGTCAGCTCCTACAATGAGCAGTTCTTC. Protein product: CASSSRGGVSSYNEQFF.

This rearrangement joins TRBV29-1 to TRBJ2-7; 9 bases align to TRBD2. Germline V CDR1 and CDR2: SQVTM, ANQGSEA. V shed 7 bases and J 5 bases; nucleotides not matched to a gene: 9. The CDR3 runs to 13 residues. The CDR3 protein is CSAGGSGSHEQYF. As DNA, the CDR3 is TGCAGCGCCGGGGGTAGCGGGAGCCACGAGCAGTACTTC.

V usage is TRBV24-1 and J usage is TRBJ2-3; no reliable D call. The germline V gene has CDR1 KGHDR and CDR2 SFDVKD. The CDR3 length is 13 residues. Trimming took 5 bases from V and 2 from J, leaving 7 bases between them. In DNA form, the CDR3 reads TGTGCCACCAGTGGCGCAAACACAGATACGCAGTATTTT. It codes for CATSGANTDTQYF.

There are a few counts of this clone. The chain has TRBV7-9 and TRBJ1-1, with 9 bases matching TRBD1. Germline assignment: CDR1 SEHNR and CDR2 FQNEAQ (reference sequence). The CDR3 runs to 14 residues. Trimming cost V 5 bases and J 5 bases; bases outside gene matches: 6. The CDR3 spells CASSPGQGRTEAFF. Written as DNA, the CDR3 is TGTGCCAGCAGCCCGGGACAGGGAAGGACTGAAGCTTTCTTT.

The V call is TRBV27, the J call TRBJ2-6; TRBD2 matches 9 bases. V trimming: 3 bases; J trimming: 3 bases; junction bases outside the gene matches: 6. Germline assignment: CDR1 MNHEY and CDR2 SMNVEV (reference sequence). This CDR3 contains 17 residues. CDR3 nucleotides: TGTGCCAGCAGTTTTCAGGCGGGGGGGCGTGGGGCCAACGTCCTGACTTTC. Protein: CASSFQAGGRGANVLTF.

The sample holds one count of this clone. V and J are TRBV7-2 and TRBJ2-3; 8 bases agree with TRBD2. V was pared by 7 bases and J by 8 bases, with 11 bases of the junction left unmatched. The germline V gene encodes CDR1 SGHTA and CDR2 FQGNSA. The CDR3 runs 14 residues. In DNA form, the CDR3 reads TGTGCCAGCACCCCTTTAGCGGGGACGGGTACGCAGTATTTT. It translates to CASTPLAGTGTQYF.

The chain uses TRBV7-2 and TRBJ2-5; 12 bases align to TRBD2. The CDR3 covers 14 residues. The trim removed 8 bases at V and 4 bases at J, leaving 5 bases unmatched. Germline CDR1 SGHTA, CDR2 FQGNSA. The CDR3 nucleotides read TGTGCCAGCCGGCTAGCGGGGGGGGGAGAGACCCAGTACTTC. Translating it yields CASRLAGGGETQYF.

This chain uses TRBV27 with TRBJ2-7; a possible D gene is TRBD1 (6 bases). Germline CDR1 MNHEY, CDR2 SMNVEV (reference sequence). V lost 2 bases and J 0 bases, leaving 14 bases between the germline ends. This CDR3 spans 16 amino acids. The CDR3 sequence: CASSLTGTSYSYEQYF. The CDR3 region has the DNA TGTGCCAGCAGTTTAACCGGGACATCCTACTCCTACGAGCAGTACTTC.

The chain employs TRBV6-5 and TRBJ1-5; weak D call: TRBD1 (6 bases). Germline CDR1 reads MNHEY; CDR2 reads SVGAGI. The V end lost 2 bases, the J end lost 3 bases, and 11 bases lay between the germline ends. This CDR3 comprises 15 residues. The CDR3 DNA sequence: TGTGCCAGCAGTTACGACAGGTCTACCAATCAGCCCCAGCATTTT. It specifies CASSYDRSTNQPQHF.

The sample holds a few counts of this clone. CDR3 DNA: TGTGCCGTGACAGACACTGAAGCTTTCTTT. Amino acid sequence: CAVTDTEAFF. This chain joins TRBV28 and TRBJ1-1; TRBD1 is a possible D gene (5 bases). V was shortened by 11 bases and J by 3 bases, with 7 bases between the two germline ends. CDR3 size: 10 residues. Germline V gene sequence: CDR1 MDHEN, CDR2 SYDVKM. The full variable domain, its missing parts supplied by reference TRBV28 and TRBJ1-1, is DVKVTQSSRYLVKRTGEKVFLECVQDMDHENMFWYRQDPGLGLRLIYFSYDVKMKEKGDIPEGYSVSREKKERFSLILESASTNQTSMYLCAVTDTEAFFGQGTRLTVV.

The V and J genes are TRBV27 and TRBJ2-7; perhaps TRBD1 as D (6 bases). V was trimmed by 3 bases and J by 2 bases, leaving 14 bases between them. Germline V CDR1 and CDR2: MNHEY, SMNVEV (reference sequence). The CDR3 is made up of 15 amino acids. CDR3 sequence reads: CASSFAGVGAYEQYF. The CDR3 bases are TGTGCCAGCAGTTTCGCAGGGGTAGGAGCCTACGAGCAGTACTTC.

V and J are TRBV7-2 and TRBJ2-1; 10 bases agree with TRBD1. The CDR3 is 14 residues long. The junction had 4 bases not matched to a gene; V was cut back by 4 bases and J by 7 bases. Germline V gives CDR1 SGHTA, CDR2 FQGNSA. DNA of the CDR3: TGTGCCAGCAGCTCGACAGGGGGCCGGAATGAGCAGTTCTTC. As protein: CASSSTGGRNEQFF. Full variable domain (remainder filled in from reference TRBV7-2 and TRBJ2-1): GAGVSQSPSNKVTEKGKDVELRCDPISGHTALYWYRQSLGQGLEFLIYFQGNSAPDKSGLPSDRFSAERTGGSVSTLTIQRTQQEDSAVYLCASSSTGGRNEQFFGPGTRLTVL.

This clone was recorded a few times. The rearrangement uses TRBV15 and TRBJ1-5, with D tentatively TRBD1 (6 bases). From germline, CDR1 is LNHNV and CDR2 YYDKDF (reference sequence). The CDR3 runs to 14 residues. Trimming stripped 4 bases from V and 1 base from J, with 8 bases between. The CDR3 DNA sequence: TGTGCCACCAGCAAGCAGGGGAGCAATCAGCCCCAGCATTTT. Amino acid sequence: CATSKQGSNQPQHF.

The J gene is TRBJ2-5, the V gene TRBV5-4; 8 nucleotides align to TRBD2. Germline lookup yields CDR1 SGHNT and CDR2 YYREEE (reference sequence). This CDR3 is 13 amino acids long. With 4 bases clipped from V and 4 bases from J, the junction kept 3 bases outside the gene matches. CDR3 bases: TGTGCCAGCAGCCCCAGCGGGGGAGAGACCCAGTACTTC. This sequence encodes CASSPSGGETQYF.

The chain carries TRBV6-5 and TRBJ2-7; no clear D gene. Germline CDR1 and CDR2: MNHEY and SVGAGI. The CDR3 loop spans 13 amino acids. V was trimmed by 5 bases and J by 6 bases, leaving 14 bases between them. The CDR3 nucleotides read TGTGCCAGCAGTCCCTCGGGTTGGGTCGAGCAGTACTTC. Its translation is CASSPSGWVEQYF.

The chain carries TRBV3-1 (or the pseudogene TRBV3-2) and TRBJ1-2; 7 bases match TRBD1. The germline gives CDR1 LGHDT, CDR2 YNNKEL (reference sequence). V was clipped by 2 bases and J by 0 bases; unmatched bases: 6. This CDR3 comprises 16 residues. The CDR3, as DNA: TGTGCCAGCAGCCAACCAGACAGGGCTTCTAACTATGGCTACACCTTC. Protein product: CASSQPDRASNYGYTF.

The V gene is TRBV2, the J gene TRBJ2-3, with TRBD2 identical over 10 bases. With 6 bases clipped from V and 4 bases from J, the junction kept 4 bases outside the gene matches. The CDR3 length is 14 residues. Germline-derived CDR1 and CDR2 are SNHLY and FYNNEI. In nucleotides, the CDR3 is TGTGCCAGCAGGAGCGGGAGGGCCTCAGATACGCAGTATTTT. It specifies CASRSGRASDTQYF.

The rearrangement uses TRBV6-5 and TRBJ2-2; TRBD2 matches at 8 bases. CDR3 length: 15 amino acids. The V segment lost 3 bases and the J segment 6 bases; nucleotides outside the gene matches: 6. Germline V gene lookup returns CDR1 MNHEY and CDR2 SVGAGI. CDR3 amino acids: CASSYRTSPAGELFF. The CDR3 DNA follows: TGTGCCAGCAGTTATCGGACTAGCCCCGCCGGGGAGCTGTTTTTT.

V is TRBV5-6 and J is TRBJ1-5; 9 bases agree with TRBD1. The CDR3 runs 15 residues. Trimming removed 4 bases from V and 5 bases from J; junction bases left unmatched: 7. The germline gives CDR1 SGHDT, CDR2 YYEEEE. The CDR3, as DNA: TGTGCCAGCAGCGCCGACAGGGGGAGTGATCAGCCCCAGCATTTT. Its translation: CASSADRGSDQPQHF.

The rearrangement joins TRBV28 to TRBJ2-7; 9 bases map to TRBD1. V gave up 5 bases and J gave up 6 bases; unmatched junction bases: 8. The germline V gene has CDR1 MDHEN and CDR2 SYDVKM. The CDR3 totals 14 residues. The DNA for the CDR3 is TGTGCCAGCAGTATTCCGGGACAGGGTACCGAGCAGTACTTC. Translated: CASSIPGQGTEQYF.

This clone appeared once. This chain connects TRBV5-8 to TRBJ1-1, with D unclear. Germline CDR1 SGHTS, CDR2 YDEGEE. CDR3 length: 11 residues. The V end was cut by 4 bases, the J end by 1 base, with 2 bases between. CDR3 nucleotides: TGTGCCAGCAGCCGGAACACTGAAGCTTTCTTT. Its protein product is CASSRNTEAFF.

This clone was counted at least ten times. The V call is TRBV21-1, the J call TRBJ2-7; the table's D call TRBD1 went unverified against the DNA. TRBV21-1 is assigned pseudogene status. The CDR3 contains 18 residues. CDR3 DNA: TGTGCCAGCAGCAAAGATTGTGAGACAGGAGAAGCCGGTTACGAGCAGTACTTC. Its protein is CASSKDCETGEAGYEQYF.

J is TRBJ1-3 and V is TRBV19; D might be TRBD1 (6 bases). V lost 7 bases, J lost 1 base, and 14 bases lay in between. The CDR3 spans 15 residues. Germline V lookup: CDR1 LNHDA, CDR2 SQIVND (reference sequence). CDR3 loop: CASKNREYSGNTIYF. The CDR3 coding sequence is TGTGCCAGTAAAAACAGGGAATATTCTGGAAACACCATATATTTT.

This clone was found a few times. V usage is TRBV5-6 and J usage is TRBJ2-7; no firm D call. Trimming cost V 4 bases and J 5 bases, with 7 bases left between them. Germline V gene sequence: CDR1 SGHDT, CDR2 YYEEEE. This CDR3 region has 11 residues. This chain's CDR3 is CASSTRNEQYF. The CDR3 coding sequence is TGTGCCAGCAGCACCAGGAACGAGCAGTACTTC.

The chain recombines TRBV6-2 or TRBV6-3 with TRBJ2-2, with D possibly matching TRBD1 (6 bases). The CDR3 has 14 amino acids. Trimming left V 1 base short and J 7 bases short, with 10 bases between. In germline, CDR1 is MNHEY, CDR2 SVGEGT. The CDR3 protein is CASSYFPRGGELFF. The CDR3 DNA follows: TGTGCCAGCAGTTACTTTCCCAGGGGCGGGGAGCTGTTTTTT.

The chain is built from TRBV12-1 and TRBJ2-1; the table's D call, TRBD2, was not checked against the DNA. TRBV12-1 is listed as a pseudogene. The CDR3 is 15 residues long. CDR3 nucleotide sequence: TGTGCCAGCAGCTTTGAAGTTCGAGCTCAAAAAGAGCAGTTCTTC. Translation: CASSFEVRAQKEQFF.

In this sample, this clone turned up once. The J gene is TRBJ1-1, the V gene TRBV18, with D tentatively TRBD1 (6 bases). Germline lookup yields CDR1 KGHSH and CDR2 LQKENI. Between the trimmed V and J ends, which lost 5 bases and 4 bases, there was a span of 17 bases. The CDR3 is 15 amino acids. The chain's CDR3 is CASSSIQQGGTEAFF. In nucleotides, the CDR3 is TGTGCCAGCTCATCAATACAACAGGGTGGCACTGAAGCTTTCTTT.

The V call is TRBV24-1, the J call TRBJ2-1; TRBD2 matches 9 bases. After removal of 4 bases from V and 7 bases from J, the junction contained 10 bases not matched to a gene. CDR1 is KGHDR and CDR2 is SFDVKD in the germline V gene. The CDR3 is 16 amino acids. The CDR3 loop is CATSDRVGGRVNEQFF. The CDR3 nucleotides read TGTGCCACCAGTGACCGCGTCGGCGGGAGGGTGAATGAGCAGTTCTTC.